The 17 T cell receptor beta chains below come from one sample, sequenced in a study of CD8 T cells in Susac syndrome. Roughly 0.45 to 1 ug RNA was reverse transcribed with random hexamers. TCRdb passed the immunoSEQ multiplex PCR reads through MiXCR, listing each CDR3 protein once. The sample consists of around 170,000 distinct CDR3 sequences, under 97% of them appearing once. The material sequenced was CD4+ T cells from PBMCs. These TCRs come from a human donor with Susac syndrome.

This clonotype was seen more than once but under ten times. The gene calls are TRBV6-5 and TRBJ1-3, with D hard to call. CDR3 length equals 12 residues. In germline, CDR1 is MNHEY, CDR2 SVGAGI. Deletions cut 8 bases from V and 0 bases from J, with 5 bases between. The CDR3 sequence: CASVSSGNTIYF. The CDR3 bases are TGTGCCAGCGTCAGCTCTGGAAACACCATATATTTT.

Written as DNA, the CDR3 is TGTGCCAGCAGTTATCCCGGGACTAGGGTAGGAGAGCAGTACTTC. This gives the protein CASSYPGTRVGEQYF. The chain recombines TRBV7-9 with TRBJ2-7, with 8 bases aligning to TRBD2. Unmatched junction bases numbered 14, after V lost 6 bases and J lost 7 bases. Per the germline V gene, CDR1 is SEHNR and CDR2 is FQNEAQ (reference sequence). The CDR3 totals 15 residues.

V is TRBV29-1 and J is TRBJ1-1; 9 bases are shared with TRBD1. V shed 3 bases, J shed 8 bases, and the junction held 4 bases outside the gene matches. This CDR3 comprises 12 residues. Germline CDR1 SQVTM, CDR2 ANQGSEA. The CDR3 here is CSVEPGTGEAFF. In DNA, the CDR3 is TGCAGCGTTGAGCCCGGGACAGGGGAAGCTTTCTTT.

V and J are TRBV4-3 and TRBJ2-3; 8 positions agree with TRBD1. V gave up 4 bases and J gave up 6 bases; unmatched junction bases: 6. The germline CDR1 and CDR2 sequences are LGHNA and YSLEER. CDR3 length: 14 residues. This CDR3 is CASSLLGQADTQYF. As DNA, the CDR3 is TGCGCCAGCAGCCTACTGGGACAGGCGGATACGCAGTATTTT.

The chain's CDR3 is CASSKGLTDTQYF. The CDR3 DNA reads as TGCGCCAGCAGCAAGGGACTCACAGATACGCAGTATTTT. The chain has TRBV5-1 and TRBJ2-3; tentatively, D is TRBD2 (6 bases). CDR3 length: 13 residues. CDR1 is SGHRS, CDR2 YFSETQ, per germline. Trimming took 4 bases from V and 2 from J, leaving 8 bases between them.

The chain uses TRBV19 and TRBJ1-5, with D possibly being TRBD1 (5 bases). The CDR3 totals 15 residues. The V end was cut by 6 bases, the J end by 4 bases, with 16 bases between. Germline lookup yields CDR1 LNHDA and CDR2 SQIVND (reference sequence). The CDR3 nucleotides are TGTGCCAGTAGCCCAGGGTTAGGTGGGAATCAGCCCCAGCATTTT. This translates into CASSPGLGGNQPQHF.

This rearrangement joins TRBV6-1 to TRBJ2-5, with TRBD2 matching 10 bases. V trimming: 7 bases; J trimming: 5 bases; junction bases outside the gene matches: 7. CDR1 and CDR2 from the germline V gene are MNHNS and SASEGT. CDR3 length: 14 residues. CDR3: CASNSAGGRETQYF. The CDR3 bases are TGTGCCAGCAACTCAGCGGGGGGGCGTGAGACCCAGTACTTC.

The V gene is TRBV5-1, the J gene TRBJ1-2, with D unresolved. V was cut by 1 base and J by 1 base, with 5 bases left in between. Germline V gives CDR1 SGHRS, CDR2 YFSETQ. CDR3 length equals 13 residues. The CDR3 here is CASSLLLNYGYTF. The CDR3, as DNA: TGCGCCAGCAGCTTGCTACTTAACTATGGCTACACCTTC.

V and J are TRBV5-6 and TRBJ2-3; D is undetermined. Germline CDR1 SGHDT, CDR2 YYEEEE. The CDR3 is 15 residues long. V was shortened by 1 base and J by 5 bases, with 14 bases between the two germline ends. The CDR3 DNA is TGTGCCAGCAGCTTGAAACACCTCTACCGAGATACGCAGTATTTT. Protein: CASSLKHLYRDTQYF. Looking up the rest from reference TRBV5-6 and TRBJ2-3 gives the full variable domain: DAGVTQSPTHLIKTRGQQVTLRCSPKSGHDTVSWYQQALGQGPQFIFQYYEEEERQRGNFPDRFSGHQFPNYSSELNVNALLLGDSALYLCASSLKHLYRDTQYFGPGTRLTVL.

The CDR3 bases are TGCAGTGCTAGGAGGACATCCCAACTGTTTTTT. Translation gives CSARRTSQLFF. This chain joins TRBV20-1 and TRBJ1-4; tentative D call: TRBD1 (5 bases). The CDR3 is 11 amino acids. CDR1 and CDR2 (germline): DFQATT, SNEGSKA (reference sequence). Trimming shortened V by 3 bases and J by 12 bases, and 11 bases separated the two germline ends.

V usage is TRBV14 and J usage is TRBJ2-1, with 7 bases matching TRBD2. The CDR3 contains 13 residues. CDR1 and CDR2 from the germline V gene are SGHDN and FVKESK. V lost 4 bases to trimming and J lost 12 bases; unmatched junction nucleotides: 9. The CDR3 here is CASSRQSGGGQFF. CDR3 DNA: TGTGCCAGCAGCCGACAATCGGGGGGAGGGCAGTTCTTC. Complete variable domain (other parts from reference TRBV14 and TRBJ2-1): EAGVTQFPSHSVIEKGQTVTLRCDPISGHDNLYWYRRVMGKEIKFLLHFVKESKQDESGMPNNRFLAERTGGTYSTLKVQPAELEDSGVYFCASSRQSGGGQFFGPGTRLTVL.

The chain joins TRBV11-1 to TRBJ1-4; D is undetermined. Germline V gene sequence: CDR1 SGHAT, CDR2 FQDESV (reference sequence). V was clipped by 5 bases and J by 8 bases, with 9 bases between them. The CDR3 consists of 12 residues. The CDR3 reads CASSLPSEKLFF. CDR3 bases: TGTGCCAGCAGCCTTCCCAGCGAAAAACTGTTTTTT.

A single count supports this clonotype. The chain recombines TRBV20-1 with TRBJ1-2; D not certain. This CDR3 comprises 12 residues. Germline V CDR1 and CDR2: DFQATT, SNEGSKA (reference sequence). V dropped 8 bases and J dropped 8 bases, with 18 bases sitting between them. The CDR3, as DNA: TGCAGTATTCCCGGGCCTTCTTCCGGCTACACCTTC. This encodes CSIPGPSSGYTF.

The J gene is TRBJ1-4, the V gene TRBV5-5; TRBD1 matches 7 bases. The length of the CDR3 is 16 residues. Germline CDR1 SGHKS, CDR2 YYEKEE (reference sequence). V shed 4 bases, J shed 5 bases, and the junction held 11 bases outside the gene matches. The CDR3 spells CASSLEGAYTNEKLFF. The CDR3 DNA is TGTGCCAGCAGCCTGGAGGGGGCGTACACAAATGAAAAACTGTTTTTT. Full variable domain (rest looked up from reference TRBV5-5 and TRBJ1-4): DAGVTQSPTHLIKTRGQQVTLRCSPISGHKSVSWYQQVLGQGPQFIFQYYEKEERGRGNFPDRFSARQFPNYSSELNVNALLLGDSALYLCASSLEGAYTNEKLFFGSGTQLSVL.

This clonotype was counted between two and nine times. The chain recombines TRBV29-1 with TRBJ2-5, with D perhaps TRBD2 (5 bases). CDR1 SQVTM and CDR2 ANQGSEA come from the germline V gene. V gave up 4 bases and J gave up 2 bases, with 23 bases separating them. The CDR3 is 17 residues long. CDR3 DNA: TGCAGCGTTGCTGGGGAGATGGCAGCAAGATCTCAAGAGACCCAGTACTTC. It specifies CSVAGEMAARSQETQYF.

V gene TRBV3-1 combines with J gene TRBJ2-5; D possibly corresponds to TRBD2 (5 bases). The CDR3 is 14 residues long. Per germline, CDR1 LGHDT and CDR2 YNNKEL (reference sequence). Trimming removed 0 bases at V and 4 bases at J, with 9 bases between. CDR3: CASSQDWRTETQYF. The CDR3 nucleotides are TGTGCCAGCAGCCAAGATTGGAGGACAGAGACCCAGTACTTC.

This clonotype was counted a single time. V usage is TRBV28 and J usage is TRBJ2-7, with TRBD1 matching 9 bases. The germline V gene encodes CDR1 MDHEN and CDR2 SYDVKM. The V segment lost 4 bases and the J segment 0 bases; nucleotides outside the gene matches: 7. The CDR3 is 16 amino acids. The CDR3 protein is CASSSPPGQGSYEQYF. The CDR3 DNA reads TGTGCCAGCAGTTCACCCCCGGGACAGGGCTCCTACGAGCAGTACTTC.